Listed below are T cell receptor beta chains from one sample, sequenced in a study of blood T cell repertoires in COVID-19. Clones were read by immunoSEQ multiplex PCR, and TCRdb kept only the in-frame ones, dropping some. The sample includes 110,000 or so clones, more than 75% of them seen just once. The sample was peripheral blood. The receptors were sampled from a woman in her 50s with acute or convalescent COVID-19. Both conserved end residues are part of each CDR3. D genes are given only for firm matches. Only some rows state a clone size, as once, few, many or a class for expanded clones.

D,V,J,size,CDR3,DNA
-,TRBV7-9,TRBJ1-3,once,CASSSRQVVLDTIYF,TGTGCCAGCAGCTCGCGACAGGTAGTTTTGGACACCATATATTTT
-,TRBV20-1,TRBJ2-1,-,CSASRGGTLNEQFF,TGCAGTGCTAGTCGCGGAGGGACCCTGAATGAGCAGTTCTTC
-,TRBV7-3,TRBJ2-3,-,CASSLIHLASKTSTDTQYF,TGTGCCAGCAGCTTAATACACCTAGCTTCTAAAACTAGCACAGATACGCAGTATTTT
-,TRBV20-1,TRBJ2-2,once,CSARVVGELFF,TGCAGTGCTAGAGTCGTCGGGGAGCTGTTTTTT
-,TRBV27,TRBJ2-1,once,CASRPDTNRNEQFF,TGTGCCAGCAGACCCGACACCAATCGGAATGAGCAGTTCTTC
TRBD2,TRBV11-2,TRBJ2-2,-,CASSLVLAGDGELFF,TGTGCCAGCAGCTTAGTGCTAGCGGGGGACGGGGAGCTGTTTTTT
TRBD1,TRBV5-1,TRBJ1-3,-,CASTEQGGSGNTIYF,TGCGCCAGCACCGAACAGGGGGGCTCTGGAAACACCATATATTTT
TRBD1,TRBV4-1,TRBJ2-3,-,CASSQGVGQGTDTQYF,TGCGCCAGCAGCCAAGGGGTGGGACAGGGGACAGATACGCAGTATTTT
TRBD1,TRBV6-6,TRBJ1-2,-,CASSLGARQGAVYGYTF,TGTGCCAGCAGTCTTGGGGCAAGACAGGGGGCGGTCTATGGCTACACCTTC
-,TRBV5-1,TRBJ1-1,-,CASSRPEENTEAFF,TGCGCCAGCAGCCGGCCCGAGGAGAACACTGAAGCTTTCTTT
-,TRBV11-2,TRBJ1-5,-,CASSFGVDNQPQHF,TGTGCCAGCAGCTTCGGAGTGGACAATCAGCCCCAGCATTTT
-,TRBV24-1,TRBJ2-2,-,CATSDSRAPNTGELFF,TGTGCCACCAGTGATTCGAGAGCGCCGAACACCGGGGAGCTGTTTTTT
TRBD2,TRBV19,TRBJ2-7,-,CASSILGRAYEQYF,TGTGCCAGTAGTATATTGGGGAGGGCCTACGAGCAGTACTTC
-,TRBV7-8,TRBJ2-1,once,CASSWDSSYNEQFF,TGTGCCAGCAGCTGGGACTCCTCCTACAATGAGCAGTTCTTC
-,TRBV24-1,TRBJ1-2,-,CATSDLNINYGYTF,TGTGCCACCAGTGATTTAAACATTAACTATGGCTACACCTTC
TRBD1,TRBV5-1,TRBJ1-2,-,CASSLAGGEAYGYTF,TGCGCCAGCAGCTTGGCAGGGGGAGAAGCCTATGGCTACACCTTC
TRBD2,TRBV5-4,TRBJ2-3,once,CASSLARTSDTDTQYF,TGTGCCAGCAGCTTGGCCAGGACTAGCGACACAGATACGCAGTATTTT
-,TRBV12-3/TRBV12-4,TRBJ1-1,-,CASSPNTEAFF,TGTGCCAGCAGCCCAAACACTGAAGCTTTCTTT